Listed below are T cell receptor beta chains from one sample, sequenced in a study of CD8 T cells in ankylosing spondylitis. TCRdb reprocessed the 5' RACE reads with MiXCR, giving one entry per CDR3 protein. The sample holds roughly 130,000 distinct CDR3 sequences, about an eighth seen once. Source material: blood, either unsorted or a sorted T cell fraction (not recorded which). The origin of the receptors is a female donor with ankylosing spondylitis or in good health (not recorded which). The conserved cysteine and the conserved F or W are not part of the CDR3 here. The order of the fields is CDR3 protein, J gene, V gene.

cdr3_aa: SARDSTGASTQY
j_call: TRBJ2-5
v_call: TRBV20-1

cdr3_aa: ASSARQGTEAF
j_call: TRBJ1-1
v_call: TRBV7-7

cdr3_aa: ASGQLWDGTQY
j_call: TRBJ2-5
v_call: TRBV12-3/TRBV12-4

cdr3_aa: ASSPTALLTSGNGELF
j_call: TRBJ2-2
v_call: TRBV18

cdr3_aa: ARDRVNEQF
j_call: TRBJ2-1
v_call: TRBV19

cdr3_aa: SAGGTGGMDTQY
j_call: TRBJ2-3
v_call: TRBV29-1

cdr3_aa: SVVRQGNTEAF
j_call: TRBJ1-1
v_call: TRBV29-1

cdr3_aa: ASSLGGGGLTDTQY
j_call: TRBJ2-3
v_call: TRBV5-1

cdr3_aa: SASSPGGTDTQY
j_call: TRBJ2-3
v_call: TRBV20-1

cdr3_aa: ASHEGTGDYNEQF
j_call: TRBJ2-1
v_call: TRBV5-1

cdr3_aa: ASSGVGGRSYEQY
j_call: TRBJ2-7
v_call: TRBV7-2

cdr3_aa: SARGSGANVLT
j_call: TRBJ2-6
v_call: TRBV20-1

cdr3_aa: SAHHSTDTQY
j_call: TRBJ2-3
v_call: TRBV20-1

cdr3_aa: ASSITAGQGYT
j_call: TRBJ1-2
v_call: TRBV19

cdr3_aa: SASDDPGELF
j_call: TRBJ2-2
v_call: TRBV20-1

cdr3_aa: SVGSGVTNYGYT
j_call: TRBJ1-2
v_call: TRBV29-1

cdr3_aa: SVASGAGESSYNSPLH
j_call: TRBJ1-6
v_call: TRBV29-1

cdr3_aa: SADRDTLYNEQF
j_call: TRBJ2-1
v_call: TRBV20-1

cdr3_aa: ASSLSRGKLSTDTQY
j_call: TRBJ2-3
v_call: TRBV7-9

cdr3_aa: ASSQEVGSGNTIY
j_call: TRBJ1-3
v_call: TRBV3-1